The clone carrying this T cell receptor beta chain was seen only a few times. The sample belongs to a study of shared clonotypes between healthy human individuals. From germline, CDR1 is MDHEN and CDR2 SYDVKM. The length of the CDR3 is 17 residues. Between the trimmed V and J ends, which lost 6 bases and 0 bases, there was a span of 18 bases. This table comes from immunoSEQ multiplex PCR, and its TCRdb copy is limited to in-frame clones, with some not included. The sample includes about 1 million clones, roughly 70% of them seen just once. Partitioning of CD4+ cells yielded a CD45RA+ naive subset and a CD45RA-negative memory subset.

Sequencing used memory CD4+ T cells sorted from blood. The sample's subset: CD45RA-negative fraction. This TCR was sampled from a man in his late teens or twenties in good health. The chain uses TRBV28 and TRBJ2-1; D is uncertain. CDR3 sequence reads: CASSFLTLQRSYNEQFF. CDR3 nucleotide sequence: TGTGCCAGCAGCTTTTTGACCCTACAGCGCTCCTACAATGAGCAGTTCTTC.